This T cell receptor (beta chain) derives from a study of cytomegalovirus exposure and HLA in healthy donors. Whole-study findings and limits: 150 or so TCR beta chains were listed as cytomegalovirus-associated. According to a later analysis, TCR clusters from the first cohort tended to co-occur in the roughly 110 validation repertoires.

Only in-frame clones appear in the TCRdb table, and some are missing; sequencing was by immunoSEQ multiplex PCR. The profile shows about 220,000 clones, roughly 84% of them singletons. V lost 11 bases to trimming and J lost 10 bases, with 12 bases between them. Germline CDR1 is SGHTA and CDR2 is FQGTGA. This CDR3 is 10 amino acids long. About this clone: The antigen is undetermined.

Sequencing was done on a sample of PBMCs. This clonotype was sampled from a woman in her thirties in good health and CMV-seropositive. The chain combines TRBV7-3 with TRBJ2-1; weak D call: TRBD2 (5 bases). The CDR3 DNA is TGTGCCCGGGATGACGGGGAGCAGTTCTTC. It encodes CARDDGEQFF.